These 7 T cell receptor beta chains were all obtained from the same sample, sequenced in a study of T cells in Graves' hyperthyroidism and ophthalmopathy. RNA transcripts were the template for amplifying TCR beta CDR3 regions. Using the HTBI primer set, a first-round RT-PCR was run on the TCR CDR3. TCRdb re-derived calls from the multiplex PCR reads in MiXCR, one entry per CDR3 protein. There are some 250,000 distinct CDR3 sequences in the sample; around 15% occur only once, and over 25% lies in the top ten. Material for sequencing was blood. All receptors derive from a woman in her forties or fifties with Graves' hyperthyroidism that later progressed to Graves' ophthalmopathy.

This clonotype was observed at least ten times. This chain connects TRBV15 to TRBJ2-7; D remains unclear. Germline V gives CDR1 LNHNV, CDR2 YYDKDF (reference sequence). Trimming stripped 5 bases from V and 0 bases from J, with 14 bases between. The CDR3 extends over 15 amino acids. The CDR3 DNA is TGTGCCACCAGCTCGACGCCGCGTTACTCCTACGAGCAGTACTTC. Its translation: CATSSTPRYSYEQYF.

This clonotype occurred many times. The chain combines TRBV10-3 with TRBJ2-2, with 7 positions matching TRBD1. J lost 1 base, V lost 6 bases, and 2 bases had no gene match. The CDR3 covers 14 residues. Germline V CDR1 and CDR2: ENHRY, SYGVKD. CDR3 nucleotide sequence: TGTGCCATCAGCGCAGGGGGGAACACCGGGGAGCTGTTTTTT. Translation: CAISAGGNTGELFF.

V is TRBV6-1 and J is TRBJ2-7; 10 positions agree with TRBD2. Germline values: CDR1 MNHNS, CDR2 SASEGT. This CDR3 contains 14 residues. With 6 bases clipped from V and 5 bases from J, the junction kept 7 bases outside the gene matches. The CDR3 region is CASRPSGSPDEQYF. CDR3 DNA: TGTGCCAGCAGACCTAGCGGGAGTCCTGACGAGCAGTACTTC.

CDR3 nucleotides: TGTGCCAGCACCTTTGCGGCGCTTAACTCCTACGAGCAGTACTTC. Its translation: CASTFAALNSYEQYF. This chain joins TRBV7-2 and TRBJ2-7; D ambiguous. V lost 7 bases, J lost 0 bases, and 16 bases lay in between. CDR3 size: 15 residues. Germline CDR1 and CDR2: SGHTA and FQGNSA.

This clonotype was seen a handful of times. The J gene is TRBJ1-3, the V gene TRBV6-1, with D unclear. Trimming left V 6 bases short and J 0 bases short, with 12 bases between. Germline V gene lookup returns CDR1 MNHNS and CDR2 SASEGT. This CDR3 is built from 15 residues. CDR3 nucleotides: TGTGCCAGCAGACGAACGGTGCTCTCTGGAAACACCATATATTTT. Translating gives CASRRTVLSGNTIYF.

At least ten counts were recorded for this clonotype. The V gene is TRBV28, the J gene TRBJ2-2; D unresolved. V shed 5 bases and J shed 2 bases, with 9 bases lying between them. CDR3 length: 14 residues. The germline gives CDR1 MDHEN, CDR2 SYDVKM. The CDR3 DNA is TGTGCCAGCAGTGCCCCGTATAACACCGGGGAGCTGTTTTTT. It encodes CASSAPYNTGELFF.

This clonotype was seen repeatedly, ten times or more. This chain uses TRBV6-1 with TRBJ1-1; D perhaps matches TRBD1 (5 bases). CDR1 is MNHNS, CDR2 SASEGT, per germline. The ends were cut back, 8 bases at V and 1 base at J, with 11 bases in the middle. The CDR3 has 13 amino acids. In DNA form, the CDR3 reads TGTGCCAGCCTCCGAACAGGGAACACTGAAGCTTTCTTT. Its protein product is CASLRTGNTEAFF.